Sequencing of this TCR beta chain was carried out in a study of control samples from healthy donors and cancer patients. Sequencing used immunoSEQ multiplex PCR; TCRdb keeps in-frame clones, though not all of them. Among roughly 170,000 clones listed, around 95% were seen once. Germline lookup yields CDR1 SGHTA and CDR2 FQGNSA. The CDR3 runs 13 residues. The ends were cut back, 8 bases at V and 7 bases at J, with 15 bases in the middle. This clonotype originated in a woman aged 55-70 years in good health. The genes are TRBV7-2 and TRBJ1-5, with D tentatively TRBD1 (5 bases). Sequenced input: blood. In nucleotides, the CDR3 is TGTGCCAGCGCCCAACGGGGGACCCAGCCCCAGCATTTT. Translation gives CASAQRGTQPQHF. Combining the CDR3 with reference TRBV7-2 and TRBJ1-5 gives the whole variable domain GAGVSQSPSNKVTEKGKDVELRCDPISGHTALYWYRQSLGQGLEFLIYFQGNSAPDKSGLPSDRFSAERTGGSVSTLTIQRTQQEDSAVYLCASAQRGTQPQHFGDGTRLSIL.